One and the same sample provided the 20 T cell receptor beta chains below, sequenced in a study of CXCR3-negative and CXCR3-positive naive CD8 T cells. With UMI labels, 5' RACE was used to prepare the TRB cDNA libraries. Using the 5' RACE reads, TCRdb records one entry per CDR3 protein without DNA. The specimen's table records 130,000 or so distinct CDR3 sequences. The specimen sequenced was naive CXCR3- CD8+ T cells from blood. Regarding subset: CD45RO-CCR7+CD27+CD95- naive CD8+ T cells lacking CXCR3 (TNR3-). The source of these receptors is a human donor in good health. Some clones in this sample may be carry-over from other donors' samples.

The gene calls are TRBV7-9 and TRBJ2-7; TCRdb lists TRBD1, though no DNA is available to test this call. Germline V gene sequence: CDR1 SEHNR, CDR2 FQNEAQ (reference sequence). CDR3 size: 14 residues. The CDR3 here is CASSLVGGNYEQYF.

The CDR3 loop reads CSARELSGTYGYTF. The chain employs TRBV20-1 and TRBJ1-2. The CDR3 sequence is 14 residues long. The V gene's germline CDR1 is DFQATT and CDR2 SNEGSKA (reference sequence).

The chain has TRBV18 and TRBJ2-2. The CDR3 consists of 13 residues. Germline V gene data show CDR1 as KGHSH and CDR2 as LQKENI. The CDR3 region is CASSPVPTGELFF.

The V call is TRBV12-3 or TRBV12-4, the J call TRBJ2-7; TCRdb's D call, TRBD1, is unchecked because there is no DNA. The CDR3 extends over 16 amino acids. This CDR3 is CASSFSKSGGSYEQYF.

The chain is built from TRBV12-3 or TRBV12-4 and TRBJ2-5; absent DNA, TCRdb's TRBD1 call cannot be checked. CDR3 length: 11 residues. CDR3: CATGIRETQYF.

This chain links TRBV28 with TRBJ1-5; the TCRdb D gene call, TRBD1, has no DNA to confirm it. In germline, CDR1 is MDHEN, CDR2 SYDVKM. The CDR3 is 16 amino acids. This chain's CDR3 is CASSFSGTELNQPQHF.

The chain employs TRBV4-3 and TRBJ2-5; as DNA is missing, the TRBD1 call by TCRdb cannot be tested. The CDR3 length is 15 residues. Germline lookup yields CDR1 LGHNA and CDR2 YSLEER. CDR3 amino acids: CASSQDSGLQETQYF.

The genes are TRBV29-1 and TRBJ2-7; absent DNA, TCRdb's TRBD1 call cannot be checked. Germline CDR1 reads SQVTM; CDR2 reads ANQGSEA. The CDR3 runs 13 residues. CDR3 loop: CSVEGAKPYEQYF.

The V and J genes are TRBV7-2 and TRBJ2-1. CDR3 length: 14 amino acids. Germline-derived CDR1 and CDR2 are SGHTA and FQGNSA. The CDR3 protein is CASSLDAWYNEQFF.

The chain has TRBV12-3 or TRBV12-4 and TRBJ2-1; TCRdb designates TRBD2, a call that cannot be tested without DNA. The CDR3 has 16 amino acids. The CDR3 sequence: CASSFPASGGKNEQFF.

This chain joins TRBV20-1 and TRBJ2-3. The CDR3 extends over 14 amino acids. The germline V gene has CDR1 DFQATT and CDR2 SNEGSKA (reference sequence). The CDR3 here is CSARAPQTTDTQYF.

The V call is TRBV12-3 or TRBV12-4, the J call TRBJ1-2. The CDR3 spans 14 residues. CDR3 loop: CASSLGGQAYGYTF.

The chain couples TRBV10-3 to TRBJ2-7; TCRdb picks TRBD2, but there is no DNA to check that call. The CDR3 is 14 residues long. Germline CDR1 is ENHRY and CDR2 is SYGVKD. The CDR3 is CAISQREGLDEQYF.

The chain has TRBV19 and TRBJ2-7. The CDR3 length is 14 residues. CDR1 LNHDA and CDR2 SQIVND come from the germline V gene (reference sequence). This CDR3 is CASSIGDLDYEQYF.

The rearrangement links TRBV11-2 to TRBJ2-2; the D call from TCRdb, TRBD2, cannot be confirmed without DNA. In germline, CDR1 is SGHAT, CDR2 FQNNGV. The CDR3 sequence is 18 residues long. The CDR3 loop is CASSLLWLAGGTAGELFF.

The CDR3: CATSLMRHTEAFF. The gene calls are TRBV15 and TRBJ1-1; absent DNA, TCRdb's TRBD1 call cannot be checked. The CDR3 extends over 13 amino acids. Germline values: CDR1 LNHNV, CDR2 YYDKDF (reference sequence).

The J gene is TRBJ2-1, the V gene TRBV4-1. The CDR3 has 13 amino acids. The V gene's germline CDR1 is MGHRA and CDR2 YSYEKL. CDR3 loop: CASSGHLANEQFF.

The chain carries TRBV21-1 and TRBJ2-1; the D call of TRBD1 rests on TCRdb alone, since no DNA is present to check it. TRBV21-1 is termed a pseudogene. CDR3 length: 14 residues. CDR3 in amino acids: CASIEPDSYNEQFF.

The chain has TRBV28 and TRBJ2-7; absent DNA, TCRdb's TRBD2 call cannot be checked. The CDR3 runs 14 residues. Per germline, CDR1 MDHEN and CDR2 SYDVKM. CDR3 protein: CASSFSRSGYEQYF.

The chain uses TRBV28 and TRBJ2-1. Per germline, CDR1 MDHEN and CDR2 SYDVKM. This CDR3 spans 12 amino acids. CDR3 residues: CASSFSGSHQFF.